These T cell receptor beta chains were read from a single sample in a study of Graves' ophthalmopathy and Graves' hyperthyroidism. Each CDR3 protein is one row after TCRdb ran MiXCR on the multiplex PCR reads. The repertoire consists of just over 600,000 distinct CDR3 sequences, with about 20% occurring once and the leading ten covering approximately 6.9%. Sample: peripheral blood. The origin of the receptors is a young woman with stable Graves' hyperthyroidism. Some clones in this sample may be carry-over from other donors' samples. Both conserved end residues are part of each CDR3. The order of the fields is clone size, D gene, J gene, V gene, CDR3 protein, CDR3 DNA. D genes are given only for firm matches. Some rows mark clone size as missing; the rest say once, few, many or name a class of expanded clone.

>.|.|TRBJ2-7|TRBV12-3/TRBV12-4
CASSPRVGQYF
TGTGCCAGCAGTCCCAGGGTCGGGCAGTACTTC
>many|TRBD1|TRBJ1-2|TRBV20-1
CSASRQGVNYGYTF
TGCAGTGCCAGTCGACAGGGAGTGAACTATGGCTACACCTTC
>few|.|TRBJ2-5|TRBV6-5
CASSYGTEQETQYF
TGTGCCAGCAGTTACGGCACAGAACAAGAGACCCAGTACTTC
>many|.|TRBJ1-6|TRBV6-1
CASSEDMYSPLHF
TGTGCCAGCAGTGAAGACATGTATTCACCCCTCCACTTT
>few|TRBD2|TRBJ2-7|TRBV20-1
CSAKWTRRRPEQYF
TGCAGTGCAAAATGGACTAGACGAAGACCCGAGCAGTACTTC
>few|TRBD1|TRBJ1-2|TRBV20-1
CSARDRLTGGNYGYTF
TGCAGTGCTAGAGATCGACTGACAGGGGGAAACTATGGCTACACCTTC
>many|TRBD2|TRBJ2-5|TRBV4-1
CASSQDLLAGGETQYF
TGCGCCAGCAGCCAAGATTTGTTAGCGGGGGGGGAGACCCAGTACTTC
>many|TRBD1|TRBJ1-5|TRBV6-1
CASSARTGGGNQPQHF
TGTGCCAGCAGTGCAAGGACAGGGGGCGGGAATCAGCCCCAGCATTTT
>many|.|TRBJ2-2|TRBV11-2
CASSLAFRELFF
TGTGCCAGCAGCTTAGCCTTCAGGGAGCTGTTTTTT
>.|.|TRBJ1-6|TRBV6-1
CASSESGFSYNSPLHF
TGTGCCAGCAGTGAATCGGGGTTCTCCTATAATTCACCCCTCCACTTT
>.|.|TRBJ2-2|TRBV25-1
CASSGREVNTGELFF
TGTGCCAGCAGTGGCCGTGAAGTAAACACCGGGGAGCTGTTTTTT
>many|.|TRBJ1-1|TRBV5-1
CASSFFGGGLNTEAFF
TGCGCCAGCAGCTTCTTTGGTGGAGGCCTTAACACTGAAGCTTTCTTT
>.|TRBD2|TRBJ2-2|TRBV6-1
CASKPPGTSGSGELFF
TGTGCCAGCAAACCACCAGGGACTAGCGGATCCGGGGAGCTGTTTTTT
>.|TRBD1|TRBJ2-7|TRBV25-1
CASSAGQGNVRGPRGPYEQYF
TGTGCCAGCAGTGCGGGACAGGGGAACGTTCGGGGCCCCAGGGGACCCTACGAGCAGTACTTC
>.|.|TRBJ2-2|TRBV19
CASTGRENTGELFF
TGTGCCAGTACCGGACGGGAGAACACCGGGGAGCTGTTTTTT
>many|.|TRBJ2-7|TRBV20-1
CSARTGRGNEQYF
TGCAGTGCTAGGACAGGGCGCGGGAACGAGCAGTACTTC
>many|.|TRBJ1-2|TRBV13
CASSFSRTLYYGYTF
TGTGCCAGCAGCTTCTCTCGGACACTCTACTATGGCTACACCTTC
>many|TRBD1|TRBJ1-3|TRBV12-3/TRBV12-4
CASSPGGTGYGNTIYF
TGTGCCAGCAGTCCCGGAGGGACAGGGTACGGAAACACCATATATTTT
>.|TRBD1|TRBJ2-3|TRBV2
CASTVGQGSDTQYF
TGTGCCAGCACCGTGGGACAGGGATCAGATACGCAGTATTTT
>many|.|TRBJ1-1|TRBV7-2
CASSLLDRWNTEAFF
TGTGCCAGCAGCTTGTTAGACAGATGGAACACTGAAGCTTTCTTT
>many|.|TRBJ2-7|TRBV6-2/TRBV6-3
CASSVRGEQYF
TGTGCCAGCAGTGTTCGGGGCGAGCAGTACTTC
>.|.|TRBJ1-1|TRBV2
CASRGENTEAFF
TGTGCCAGCAGGGGGGAGAACACTGAAGCTTTCTTT
>few|TRBD1|TRBJ2-5|TRBV2
CASKRQPGGQETKYF
TGTGCCAGCAAGCGCCAGCCAGGGGGCCAAGAGACCAAGTACTTC
>many|.|TRBJ1-2|TRBV6-1
CASSQTTEYGYTF
TGTGCCAGCAGTCAAACGACAGAGTATGGCTACACCTTC
>.|.|TRBJ2-5|TRBV29-1
CSVLQERYQETQYF
TGCAGCGTTCTTCAGGAAAGGTACCAAGAGACCCAGTACTTC
>many|.|TRBJ1-2|TRBV11-2
CASGRSSAGGNYGYTF
TGTGCCAGCGGCCGCAGCTCAGCCGGGGGTAACTATGGCTACACCTTC
>many|.|TRBJ1-5|TRBV20-1
CSARGSSTQHF
TGCAGTGCTAGAGGTAGTAGTACCCAGCATTTT
>many|.|TRBJ2-7|TRBV12-3/TRBV12-4
CASSSPGYEQYF
TGTGCCAGCAGTTCCCCCGGGTACGAGCAGTACTTC
>many|TRBD2|TRBJ2-7|TRBV9
CASSVDRAGGGEQYF
TGTGCCAGCAGCGTAGATCGAGCGGGAGGGGGCGAGCAGTACTTC
>few|.|TRBJ1-2|TRBV12-3/TRBV12-4
CASDDSQHGYTF
TGTGCCAGCGACGACAGCCAGCATGGCTACACCTTC
>many|TRBD1|TRBJ1-5|TRBV19
CASSTQGTAHQPQHF
TGTGCCAGTAGTACCCAGGGGACAGCCCATCAGCCCCAGCATTTT
>few|TRBD1|TRBJ2-2|TRBV6-1
CASRQGQGAGELFF
TGTGCCAGCAGACAAGGACAGGGGGCCGGGGAGCTGTTTTTT
>many|.|TRBJ2-4|TRBV5-1
CASSSEGVEGNIQYF
TGCGCCAGCAGCTCCGAGGGGGTTGAGGGAAACATTCAGTACTTC
>.|.|TRBJ1-2|TRBV6-1
CASSGEGRIYGYTF
TGTGCCAGCAGTGGCGAGGGGCGCATCTATGGCTACACCTTC
>.|TRBD2|TRBJ2-1|TRBV25-1
CASSGPTSGSYNEQFF
TGTGCCAGCAGTGGTCCGACTAGCGGGAGCTACAATGAGCAGTTCTTC
>.|.|TRBJ1-1|TRBV11-3
CASSAGPLRAFF
TGTGCCAGCAGCGCGGGACCTCTCAGAGCTTTCTTT
>many|TRBD1|TRBJ2-7|TRBV20-1
CSARDGETGSDEQYF
TGCAGTGCTAGAGATGGGGAGACAGGGTCCGACGAGCAGTACTTC
>.|.|TRBJ1-2|TRBV10-2
CASGPPGSNYGYTF
TGCGCCAGCGGCCCCCCAGGCTCGAACTATGGCTACACCTTC
>many|.|TRBJ1-2|TRBV6-5
CASSTTGLRGYTF
TGTGCCAGCAGTACCACAGGGTTGCGAGGCTACACCTTC
>many|.|TRBJ1-5|TRBV29-1
CSVVDNTNQPQHF
TGCAGCGTTGTTGACAATACCAATCAGCCCCAGCATTTT
>many|.|TRBJ1-3|TRBV4-1
CASSQAGGGSVRNTIYF
TGCGCCAGCAGCCAAGCAGGAGGGGGATCAGTCCGAAACACCATATATTTT
>.|TRBD1|TRBJ2-7|TRBV12-3/TRBV12-4
CASTTGGDEQYF
TGTGCCAGCACCACAGGGGGCGACGAGCAGTACTTC
>.|.|TRBJ2-3|TRBV11-2
CASSLDPLGRISTDTQYF
TGTGCCAGCAGCTTAGATCCCTTGGGGAGGATAAGCACAGATACGCAGTATTTT
>few|TRBD1|TRBJ2-5|TRBV12-3/TRBV12-4
CASSVRQGSWETQYF
TGTGCCAGCAGTGTTCGACAGGGGAGTTGGGAGACCCAGTACTTC
>many|.|TRBJ1-1|TRBV15
CATSRRLDTEAFF
TGTGCCACCAGCAGACGATTGGACACTGAAGCTTTCTTT
>few|.|TRBJ1-2|TRBV25-1
CASSVGANYGYTF
TGTGCCAGCAGCGTCGGGGCCAACTATGGCTACACCTTC
>.|.|TRBJ2-2|TRBV12-3/TRBV12-4
CASSSPQDTPNTGELFF
TGTGCCAGCAGTTCGCCCCAAGACACCCCGAACACCGGGGAGCTGTTTTTT
>.|.|TRBJ2-5|TRBV6-1
CANRPGGAETQYF
TGTGCCAACAGGCCGGGCGGGGCAGAGACCCAGTACTTC
>.|.|TRBJ2-5|TRBV24-1
CATSERTGGLETQYF
TGTGCCACCAGTGAGAGGACAGGAGGGCTAGAGACCCAGTACTTC
>few|TRBD1|TRBJ1-6|TRBV11-2
CASSLGQNSYNSPLHF
TGTGCCAGCAGCTTGGGACAGAACTCCTATAATTCACCCCTCCACTTT
>.|.|TRBJ1-3|TRBV6-1
CASRRAQLGGNTIYF
TGTGCCAGCAGACGCGCGCAATTAGGTGGAAACACCATATATTTT
>.|TRBD2|TRBJ2-5|TRBV7-2
CASSRKPGLGGETQYF
TGTGCCAGCAGCAGAAAACCGGGACTAGGCGGGGAGACCCAGTACTTC
>many|TRBD2|TRBJ2-7|TRBV20-1
CSARDPSSGSYEQYF
TGCAGTGCTAGAGATCCTTCTAGCGGGAGTTACGAGCAGTACTTC
>many|.|TRBJ1-5|TRBV7-2
CASQGLGGSNQPQHF
TGTGCCAGCCAGGGTTTGGGGGGAAGCAATCAGCCCCAGCATTTT
>.|.|TRBJ1-2|TRBV11-1
CASSLGVDASYYGYTF
TGTGCCAGCAGCTTAGGAGTGGATGCGTCCTACTATGGCTACACCTTC
>many|TRBD1|TRBJ2-6|TRBV11-2
CASSPWDSSGANVLTF
TGTGCCAGCAGCCCGTGGGACAGCTCTGGGGCCAACGTCCTGACTTTC
>many|TRBD1|TRBJ2-4|TRBV28
CASSTYGQGAKNIQYF
TGTGCCAGCAGTACTTACGGACAGGGTGCCAAAAACATTCAGTACTTC
>.|TRBD2|TRBJ2-5|TRBV28
CASSLCWCGRTQETQYF
TGTGCCAGCAGTTTATGCTGGTGCGGGAGGACCCAAGAGACCCAGTACTTC
>many|.|TRBJ2-7|TRBV10-2
CASAEAGYYAYEQYF
TGCGCCAGCGCCGAGGCGGGATACTATGCCTACGAGCAGTACTTC